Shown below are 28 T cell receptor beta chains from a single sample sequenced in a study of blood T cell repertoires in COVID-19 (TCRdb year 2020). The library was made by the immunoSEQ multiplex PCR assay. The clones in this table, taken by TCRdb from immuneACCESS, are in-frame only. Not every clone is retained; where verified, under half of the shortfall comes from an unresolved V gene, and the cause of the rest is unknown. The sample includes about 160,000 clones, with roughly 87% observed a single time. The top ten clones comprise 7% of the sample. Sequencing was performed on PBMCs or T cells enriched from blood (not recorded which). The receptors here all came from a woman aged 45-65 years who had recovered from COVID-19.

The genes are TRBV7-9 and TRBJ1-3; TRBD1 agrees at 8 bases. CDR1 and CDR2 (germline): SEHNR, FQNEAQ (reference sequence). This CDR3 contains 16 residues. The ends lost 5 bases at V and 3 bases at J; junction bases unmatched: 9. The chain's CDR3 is CASSPLQGVFGNTIYF. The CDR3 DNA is TGTGCCAGCAGCCCGTTACAGGGGGTCTTTGGAAACACCATATATTTT.

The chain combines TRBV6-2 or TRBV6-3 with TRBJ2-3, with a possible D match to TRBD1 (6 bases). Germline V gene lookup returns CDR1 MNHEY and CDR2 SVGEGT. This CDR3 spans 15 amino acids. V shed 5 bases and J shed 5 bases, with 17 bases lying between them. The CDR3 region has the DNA TGTGCCAGCAGTCTCACAGGGATCATCAGAGATACGCAGTATTTT. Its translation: CASSLTGIIRDTQYF.

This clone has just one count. In DNA, the CDR3 is TGTGCCAGCAGCCCCACAGGGGGCTGGAATTCACCCCTCCACTTT. It encodes CASSPTGGWNSPLHF. The chain combines TRBV3-1 (or the pseudogene TRBV3-2) with TRBJ1-6, with 9 bases identical to TRBD1. CDR3 size: 15 residues. CDR1 and CDR2 from the germline V gene are LGHDT and YNNKEL (reference sequence). V was clipped by 4 bases and J by 7 bases; unmatched bases: 5.

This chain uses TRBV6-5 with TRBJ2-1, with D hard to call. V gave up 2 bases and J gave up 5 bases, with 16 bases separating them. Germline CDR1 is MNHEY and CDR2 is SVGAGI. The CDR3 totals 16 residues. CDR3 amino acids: CASSYARAPINNEQFF. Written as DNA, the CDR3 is TGTGCCAGCAGTTACGCGAGAGCTCCCATTAACAATGAGCAGTTCTTC.

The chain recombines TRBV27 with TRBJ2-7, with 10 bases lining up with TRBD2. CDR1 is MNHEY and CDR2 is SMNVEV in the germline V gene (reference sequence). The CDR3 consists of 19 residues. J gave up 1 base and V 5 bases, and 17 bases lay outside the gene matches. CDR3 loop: CASSTSPIAGGIWSYEQYF. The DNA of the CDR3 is TGTGCCAGCAGTACCTCCCCCATAGCGGGAGGTATTTGGTCCTACGAGCAGTACTTC.

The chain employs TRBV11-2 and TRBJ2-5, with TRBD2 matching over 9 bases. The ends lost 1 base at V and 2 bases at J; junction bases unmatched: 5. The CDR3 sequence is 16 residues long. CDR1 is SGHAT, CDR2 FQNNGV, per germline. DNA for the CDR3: TGTGCCAGCAGCTTAGGTATAGCGGGAGTACAAGAGACCCAGTACTTC. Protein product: CASSLGIAGVQETQYF.

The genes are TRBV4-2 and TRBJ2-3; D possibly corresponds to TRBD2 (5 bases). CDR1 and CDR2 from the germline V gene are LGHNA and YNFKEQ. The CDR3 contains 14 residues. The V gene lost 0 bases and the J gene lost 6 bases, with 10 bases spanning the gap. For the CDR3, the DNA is TGTGCCAGCAGCCAAGAGGAGAAGCGGGATACGCAGTATTTT. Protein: CASSQEEKRDTQYF.

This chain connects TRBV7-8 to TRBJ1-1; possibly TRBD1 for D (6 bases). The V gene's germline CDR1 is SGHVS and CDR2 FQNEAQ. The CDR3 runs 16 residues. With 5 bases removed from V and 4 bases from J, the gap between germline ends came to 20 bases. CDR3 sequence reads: CASSAIQGLVGTEAFF. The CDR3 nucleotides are TGTGCCAGCAGCGCTATACAGGGTCTTGTCGGCACTGAAGCTTTCTTT. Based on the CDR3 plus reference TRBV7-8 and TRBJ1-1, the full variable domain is GAGVSQSPRYKVAKRGQDVALRCDPISGHVSLFWYQQALGQGPEFLTYFQNEAQLDKSGLPSDRFFAERPEGSVSTLKIQRTQQEDSAVYLCASSAIQGLVGTEAFFGQGTRLTVV.

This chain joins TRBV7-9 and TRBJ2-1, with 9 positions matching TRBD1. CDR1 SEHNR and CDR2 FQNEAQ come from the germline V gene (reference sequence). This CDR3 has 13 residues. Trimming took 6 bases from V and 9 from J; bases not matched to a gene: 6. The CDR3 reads CASRLRQGGEQFF. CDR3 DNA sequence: TGTGCCAGCAGACTAAGACAGGGGGGTGAGCAGTTCTTC.

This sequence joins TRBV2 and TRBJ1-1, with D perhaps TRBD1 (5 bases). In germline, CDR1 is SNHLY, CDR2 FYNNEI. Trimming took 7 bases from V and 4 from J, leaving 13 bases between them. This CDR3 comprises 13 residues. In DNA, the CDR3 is TGTGCCAGCAATGGACGTAGGGGCACTGAAGCTTTCTTT. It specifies CASNGRRGTEAFF.

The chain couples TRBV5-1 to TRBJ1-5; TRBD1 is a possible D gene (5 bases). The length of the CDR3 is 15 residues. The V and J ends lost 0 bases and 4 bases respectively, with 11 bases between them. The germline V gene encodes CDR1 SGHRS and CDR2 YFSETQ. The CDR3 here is CASSLAPAGNQPQHF. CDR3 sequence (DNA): TGCGCCAGCAGCTTGGCCCCGGCAGGGAATCAGCCCCAGCATTTT.

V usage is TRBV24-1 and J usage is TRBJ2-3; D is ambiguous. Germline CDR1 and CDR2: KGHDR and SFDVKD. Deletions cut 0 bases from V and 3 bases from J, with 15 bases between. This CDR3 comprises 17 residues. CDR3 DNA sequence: TGTGCCACCAGTGATTTGCCCCAACTCGGGTCGACAGATACGCAGTATTTT. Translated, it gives CATSDLPQLGSTDTQYF.

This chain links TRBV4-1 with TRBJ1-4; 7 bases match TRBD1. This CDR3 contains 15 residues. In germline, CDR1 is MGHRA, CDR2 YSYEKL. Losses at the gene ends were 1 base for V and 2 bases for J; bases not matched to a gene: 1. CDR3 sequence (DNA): TGCGCCAGCAGCCAAGCCAGGGGGACTAATGAAAAACTGTTTTTT. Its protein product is CASSQARGTNEKLFF.

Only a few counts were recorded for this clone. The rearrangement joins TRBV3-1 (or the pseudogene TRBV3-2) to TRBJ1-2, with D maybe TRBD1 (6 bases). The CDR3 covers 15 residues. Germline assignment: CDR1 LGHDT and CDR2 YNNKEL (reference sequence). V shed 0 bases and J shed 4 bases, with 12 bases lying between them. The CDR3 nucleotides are TGTGCCAGCAGCCAAGAGGGCAGGGGAACCTATGGCTACACCTTC. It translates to CASSQEGRGTYGYTF.

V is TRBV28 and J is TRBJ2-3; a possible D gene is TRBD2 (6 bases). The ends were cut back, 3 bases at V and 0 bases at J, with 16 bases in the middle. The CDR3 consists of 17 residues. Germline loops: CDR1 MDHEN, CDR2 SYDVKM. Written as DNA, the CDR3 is TGTGCCAGCAGTTTGAGAGGGAGGACCTTTAGCACAGATACGCAGTATTTT. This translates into CASSLRGRTFSTDTQYF.

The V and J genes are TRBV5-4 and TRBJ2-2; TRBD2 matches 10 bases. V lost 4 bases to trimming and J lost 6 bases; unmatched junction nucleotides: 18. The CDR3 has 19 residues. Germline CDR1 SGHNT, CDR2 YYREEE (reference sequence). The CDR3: CASSRPGLAISQEAGELFF. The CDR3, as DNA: TGTGCCAGCAGCCGGCCGGGACTAGCGATCTCCCAAGAGGCCGGGGAGCTGTTTTTT.

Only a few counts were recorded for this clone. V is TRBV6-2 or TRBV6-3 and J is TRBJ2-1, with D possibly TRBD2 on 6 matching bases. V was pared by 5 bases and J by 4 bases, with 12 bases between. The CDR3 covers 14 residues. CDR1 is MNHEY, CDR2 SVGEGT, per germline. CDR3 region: CASSLGEEYNEQFF. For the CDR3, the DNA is TGTGCCAGCAGTCTCGGGGAGGAGTACAATGAGCAGTTCTTC.

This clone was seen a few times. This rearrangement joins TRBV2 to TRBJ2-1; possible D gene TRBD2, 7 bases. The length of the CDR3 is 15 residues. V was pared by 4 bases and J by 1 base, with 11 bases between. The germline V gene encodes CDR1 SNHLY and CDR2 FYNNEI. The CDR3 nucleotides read TGTGCCAGCAGTGGGGGGAGGGGGTCCTACAATGAGCAGTTCTTC. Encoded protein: CASSGGRGSYNEQFF. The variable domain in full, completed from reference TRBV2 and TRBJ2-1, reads EPEVTQTPSHQVTQMGQEVILRCVPISNHLYFYWYRQILGQKVEFLVSFYNNEISEKSEIFDDQFSVERPDGSNFTLKIRSTKLEDSAMYFCASSGGRGSYNEQFFGPGTRLTVL.

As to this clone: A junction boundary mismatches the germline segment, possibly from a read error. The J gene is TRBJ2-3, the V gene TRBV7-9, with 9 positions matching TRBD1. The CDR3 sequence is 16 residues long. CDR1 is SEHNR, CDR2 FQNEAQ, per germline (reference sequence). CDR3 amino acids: CASTLTPGQGPDTQYF. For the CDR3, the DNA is TGTGCCAGCACCTTAACGCCGGGACAGGGCCCAGATACGCAGTATTTT.

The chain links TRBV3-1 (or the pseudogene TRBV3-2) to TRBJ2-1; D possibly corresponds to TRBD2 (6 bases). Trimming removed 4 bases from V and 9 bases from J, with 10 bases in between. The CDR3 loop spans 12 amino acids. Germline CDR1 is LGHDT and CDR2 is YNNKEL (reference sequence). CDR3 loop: CASSPLGGEQFF. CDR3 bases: TGTGCCAGCAGCCCCCTCGGGGGTGAGCAGTTCTTC.

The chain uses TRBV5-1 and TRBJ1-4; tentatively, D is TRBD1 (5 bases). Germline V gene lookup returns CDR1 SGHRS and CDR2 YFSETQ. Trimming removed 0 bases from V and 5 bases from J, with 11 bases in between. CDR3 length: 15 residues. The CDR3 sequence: CASSLVGQGNEKLFF. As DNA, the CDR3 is TGCGCCAGCAGCTTGGTTGGCCAGGGAAATGAAAAACTGTTTTTT.

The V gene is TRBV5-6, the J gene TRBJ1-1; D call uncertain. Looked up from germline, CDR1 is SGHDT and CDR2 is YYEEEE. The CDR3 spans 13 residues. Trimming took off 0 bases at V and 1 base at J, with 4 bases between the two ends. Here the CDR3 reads CASSLDSNTEAFF. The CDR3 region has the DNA TGTGCCAGCAGCTTGGACTCGAACACTGAAGCTTTCTTT.

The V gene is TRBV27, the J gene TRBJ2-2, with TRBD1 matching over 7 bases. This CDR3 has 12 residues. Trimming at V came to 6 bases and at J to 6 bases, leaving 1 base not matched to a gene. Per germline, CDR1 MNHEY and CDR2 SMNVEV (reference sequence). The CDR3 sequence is CASRTGAGELFF. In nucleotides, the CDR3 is TGTGCCAGCAGAACAGGGGCCGGGGAGCTGTTTTTT.

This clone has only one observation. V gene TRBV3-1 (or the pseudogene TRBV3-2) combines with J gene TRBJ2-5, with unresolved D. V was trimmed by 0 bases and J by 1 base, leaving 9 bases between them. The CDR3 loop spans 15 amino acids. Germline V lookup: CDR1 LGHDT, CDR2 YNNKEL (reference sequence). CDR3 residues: CASSQDSRLQETQYF. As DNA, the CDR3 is TGTGCCAGCAGCCAAGATTCGAGACTCCAAGAGACCCAGTACTTC.

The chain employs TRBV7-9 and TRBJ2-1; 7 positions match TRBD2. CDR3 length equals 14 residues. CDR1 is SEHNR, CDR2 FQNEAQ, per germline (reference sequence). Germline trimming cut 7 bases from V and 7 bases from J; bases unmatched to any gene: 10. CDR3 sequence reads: CASTRGDSRNEQFF. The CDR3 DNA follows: TGTGCCAGCACCCGGGGGGATTCCCGGAATGAGCAGTTCTTC.

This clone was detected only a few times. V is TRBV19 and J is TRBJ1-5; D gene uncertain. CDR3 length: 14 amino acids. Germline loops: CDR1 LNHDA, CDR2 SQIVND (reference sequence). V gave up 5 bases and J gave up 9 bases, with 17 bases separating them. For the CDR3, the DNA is TGTGCCAGTAGTTCCCGAGGGCCAGAGGGGCCCCAGCATTTT. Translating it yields CASSSRGPEGPQHF.

As DNA, the CDR3 is TGTGCCAGTAGACACAGGGGCCCAAGCTCTGGAAACACCATATATTTT. Amino acids: CASRHRGPSSGNTIYF. The genes are TRBV19 and TRBJ1-3, with 7 bases matching TRBD1. J lost 0 bases, V lost 6 bases, and 8 bases had no gene match. CDR1 and CDR2 from the germline V gene are LNHDA and SQIVND (reference sequence). The CDR3 is made up of 16 amino acids.

CDR3 in amino acids: CASSINRQETQYF. In DNA form, the CDR3 reads TGTGCCAGTAGTATCAACAGACAAGAGACCCAGTACTTC. J is TRBJ2-5 and V is TRBV19; D is ambiguous. The CDR3 is 13 residues long. The germline V and J ends were trimmed by 3 bases and 2 bases, with 7 bases remaining between them. In germline, CDR1 is LNHDA, CDR2 SQIVND (reference sequence).